This is a list of T cell receptor beta chains from one sample in a study of T cells in Graves' hyperthyroidism and ophthalmopathy. Each CDR3 protein gets one entry after TCRdb re-called the multiplex PCR reads with MiXCR. The sample records fewer than 250,000 distinct CDR3 sequences, about 15% being singletons. Sequencing was performed on blood. The origin of the receptors is a man aged 45-65 years with Graves' hyperthyroidism. The CDR3 runs from the conserved cysteine through the conserved F or W. Each record gives: V gene, J gene, D gene, CDR3 protein. A D gene is named only where the DNA matches it firmly.

TRBV7-9	TRBJ2-5	NA	CASSQQSINQYF
TRBV15	TRBJ2-3	TRBD1	CATSEWDRSTDTQYF
TRBV4-1	TRBJ1-6	NA	CASSPNPSWTRSPLHF
TRBV6-8	TRBJ2-7	TRBD2	CASSRTSAHLRAIYEQYF
TRBV5-1	TRBJ2-5	TRBD2	CASSLFPSGSGETQYF
TRBV14	TRBJ2-7	TRBD1	CASSQIPKGGTGVPYEQYF
TRBV9	TRBJ2-1	TRBD2	CASSLSGGTSAGNEQFF
TRBV12-3/TRBV12-4	TRBJ2-5	NA	CASTSGRDSQETQYF
TRBV6-1	TRBJ2-3	NA	CASELGGTSDTQYF
TRBV12-5	TRBJ1-2	NA	CASGFSGAGENYGYTF
TRBV29-1	TRBJ1-2	NA	CSVATDYGYTF
TRBV30	TRBJ1-2	NA	CAWSRTPGDYGYTF
TRBV20-1	TRBJ2-1	TRBD2	CSARSPSGRNEQFF
TRBV7-2	TRBJ1-1	NA	CASSAGMGTEAFF
TRBV3-1	TRBJ2-2	NA	CASSHAGNTGELFF
TRBV7-3	TRBJ2-1	TRBD1	CASSIRGGGNEQFF
TRBV5-1	TRBJ1-5	TRBD1	CASSSGQGDQPQHF
TRBV14	TRBJ2-7	NA	CVSSQGRYEQYF
TRBV10-2	TRBJ1-1	NA	CASSAHLNTEAFF
TRBV3-1	TRBJ1-1	NA	CANSQMAGTEAFF
TRBV20-1	TRBJ2-3	TRBD1	CSARGQGAFRSTDTQYF
TRBV4-1	TRBJ2-5	TRBD1	CASSQEPGGGETQYF
TRBV12-3/TRBV12-4	TRBJ1-5	NA	CASSPSPGFGQPQHF
TRBV5-5	TRBJ1-1	TRBD1	CASSPRGDRAGTEAFF
TRBV20-1	TRBJ2-3	TRBD1	CSAKGGDRSSTDTQYF
TRBV5-5	TRBJ2-7	NA	CASSLEREITYEQYF
TRBV7-9	TRBJ2-1	TRBD1	CASRGTGSYNEQFF